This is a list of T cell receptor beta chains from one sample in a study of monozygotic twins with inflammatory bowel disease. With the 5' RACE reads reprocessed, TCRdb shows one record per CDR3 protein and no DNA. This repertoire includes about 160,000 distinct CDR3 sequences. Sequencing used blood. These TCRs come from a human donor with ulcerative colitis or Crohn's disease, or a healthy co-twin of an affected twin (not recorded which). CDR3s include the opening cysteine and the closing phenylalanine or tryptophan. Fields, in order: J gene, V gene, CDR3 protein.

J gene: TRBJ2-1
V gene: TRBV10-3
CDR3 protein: CAISAGRDQNNEQFF

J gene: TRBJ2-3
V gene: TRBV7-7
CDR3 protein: CASSLSGTSTDTQYF

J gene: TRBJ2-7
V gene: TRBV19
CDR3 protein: CATKGGSTYEQYF

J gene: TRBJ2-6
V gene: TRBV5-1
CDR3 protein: CASSLQGPPGANVLTF

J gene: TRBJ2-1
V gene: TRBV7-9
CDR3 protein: CASSPRTREGPYNEQFF

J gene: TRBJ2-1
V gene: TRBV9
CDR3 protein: CASSVDPSVSYNEQFF

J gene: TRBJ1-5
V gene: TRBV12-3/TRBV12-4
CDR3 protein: CASSYRGESNQPQHF

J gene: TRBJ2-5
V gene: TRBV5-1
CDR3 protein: CASSLRSSEETQYF

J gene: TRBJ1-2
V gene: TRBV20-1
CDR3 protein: CSASQRTGSRTF

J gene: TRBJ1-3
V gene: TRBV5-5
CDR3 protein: CASSFGGYSGNTIYF

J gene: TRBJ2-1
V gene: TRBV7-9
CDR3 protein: CASSLERDRGQNEQFF

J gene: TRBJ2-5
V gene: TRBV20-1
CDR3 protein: CSAYSGLRETQYF

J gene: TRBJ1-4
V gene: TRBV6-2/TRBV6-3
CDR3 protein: CASSGRTGTTNEKLFF

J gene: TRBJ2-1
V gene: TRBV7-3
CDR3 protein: CASSPTLTGPNNEQFF

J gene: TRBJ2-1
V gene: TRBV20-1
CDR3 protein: CSAITSGRNEQFF

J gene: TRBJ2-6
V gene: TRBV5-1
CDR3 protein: CASSLVGSGANVLTF

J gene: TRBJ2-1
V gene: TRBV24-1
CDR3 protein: CATSDLVAGARNEQFF

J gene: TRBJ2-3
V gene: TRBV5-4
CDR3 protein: CASSLRGPTDTQYF

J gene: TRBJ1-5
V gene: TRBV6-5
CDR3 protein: CASSYSTGSNQPQHF

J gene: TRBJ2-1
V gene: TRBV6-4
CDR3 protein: CASSDSAGGPNEQFF

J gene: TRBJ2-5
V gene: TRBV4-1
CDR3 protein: CASSQLTSGRRETQYF

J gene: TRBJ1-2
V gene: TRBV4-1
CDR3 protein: CASSQEGRIYGYTF

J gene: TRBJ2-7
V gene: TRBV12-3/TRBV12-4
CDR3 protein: CASSPTGGVNEQYF

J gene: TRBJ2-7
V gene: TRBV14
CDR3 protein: CASSQELASYEQYF

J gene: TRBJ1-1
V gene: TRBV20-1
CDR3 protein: CSAPTGQANTEAFF